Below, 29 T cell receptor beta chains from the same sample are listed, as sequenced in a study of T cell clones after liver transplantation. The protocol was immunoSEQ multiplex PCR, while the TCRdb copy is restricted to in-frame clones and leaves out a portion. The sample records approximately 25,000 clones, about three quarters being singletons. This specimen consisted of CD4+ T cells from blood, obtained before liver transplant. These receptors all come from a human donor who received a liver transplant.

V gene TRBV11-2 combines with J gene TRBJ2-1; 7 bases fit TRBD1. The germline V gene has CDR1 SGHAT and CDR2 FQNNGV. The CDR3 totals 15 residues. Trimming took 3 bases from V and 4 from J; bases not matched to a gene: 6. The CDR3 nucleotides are TGTGCCAGCAGCTTGGGACAGTCCACATACAATGAGCAGTTCTTC. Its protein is CASSLGQSTYNEQFF.

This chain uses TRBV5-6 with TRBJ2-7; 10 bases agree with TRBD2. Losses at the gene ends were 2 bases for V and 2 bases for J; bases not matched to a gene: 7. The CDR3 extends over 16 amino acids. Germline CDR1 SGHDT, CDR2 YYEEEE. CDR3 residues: CASSLSASGSTYEQYV. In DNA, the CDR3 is TGTGCCAGCAGCTTATCGGCTAGCGGGAGTACCTACGAGCAGTACGTC.

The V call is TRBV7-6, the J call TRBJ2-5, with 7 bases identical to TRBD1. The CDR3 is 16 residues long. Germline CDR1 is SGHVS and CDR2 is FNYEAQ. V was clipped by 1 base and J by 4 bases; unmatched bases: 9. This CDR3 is CASSLGAVGGAETQYF. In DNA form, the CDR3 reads TGTGCCAGCAGCTTAGGGGCTGTAGGGGGCGCAGAGACCCAGTACTTC.

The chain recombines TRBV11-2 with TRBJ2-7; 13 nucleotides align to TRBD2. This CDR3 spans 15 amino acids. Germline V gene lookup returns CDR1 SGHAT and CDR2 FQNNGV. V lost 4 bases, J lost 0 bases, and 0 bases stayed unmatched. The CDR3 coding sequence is TGTGCCAGCAGCTGGACTAGCGGGAGCTCCTACGAGCAGTACTTC. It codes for CASSWTSGSSYEQYF.

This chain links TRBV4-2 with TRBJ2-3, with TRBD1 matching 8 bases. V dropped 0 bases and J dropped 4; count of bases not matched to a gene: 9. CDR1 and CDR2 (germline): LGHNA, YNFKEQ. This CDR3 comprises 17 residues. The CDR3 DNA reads TGTGCCAGCAGCCAAGATGTTGGACAGGGCCGTGCAGATACGCAGTATTTT. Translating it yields CASSQDVGQGRADTQYF.

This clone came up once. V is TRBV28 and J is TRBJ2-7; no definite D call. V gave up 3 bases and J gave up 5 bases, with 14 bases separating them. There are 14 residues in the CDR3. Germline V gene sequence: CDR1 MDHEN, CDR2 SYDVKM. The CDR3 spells CASSFGLGNNEQYF. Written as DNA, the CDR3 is TGTGCCAGCAGTTTTGGGTTAGGGAATAACGAGCAGTACTTC.

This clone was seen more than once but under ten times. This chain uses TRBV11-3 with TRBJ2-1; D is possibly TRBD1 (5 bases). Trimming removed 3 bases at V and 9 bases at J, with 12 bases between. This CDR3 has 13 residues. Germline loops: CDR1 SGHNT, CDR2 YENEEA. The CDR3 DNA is TGTGCCAGCAGCTTCTCAGGGTTGGGTGAGCAGTTCTTC. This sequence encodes CASSFSGLGEQFF. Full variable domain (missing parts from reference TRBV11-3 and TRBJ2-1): EAGVVQSPRYKIIEKKQPVAFWCNPISGHNTLYWYLQNLGQGPELLIRYENEEAVDDSQLPKDRFSAERLKGVDSTLKIQPAELGDSAVYLCASSFSGLGEQFFGPGTRLTVL.

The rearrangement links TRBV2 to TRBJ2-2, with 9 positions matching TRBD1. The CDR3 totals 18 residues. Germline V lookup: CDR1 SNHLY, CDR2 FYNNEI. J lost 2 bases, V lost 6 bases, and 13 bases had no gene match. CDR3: CASRGARGTGTNTGELFF. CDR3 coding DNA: TGTGCCAGCAGGGGGGCACGTGGGACAGGGACTAACACCGGGGAGCTGTTTTTT.

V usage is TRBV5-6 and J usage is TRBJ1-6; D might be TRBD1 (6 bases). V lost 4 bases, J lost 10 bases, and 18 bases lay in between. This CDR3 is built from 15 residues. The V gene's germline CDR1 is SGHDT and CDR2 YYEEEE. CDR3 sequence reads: CASSLWGALGSPLHF. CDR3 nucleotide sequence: TGTGCCAGCAGCCTGTGGGGGGCGCTCGGGTCACCCCTCCACTTT.

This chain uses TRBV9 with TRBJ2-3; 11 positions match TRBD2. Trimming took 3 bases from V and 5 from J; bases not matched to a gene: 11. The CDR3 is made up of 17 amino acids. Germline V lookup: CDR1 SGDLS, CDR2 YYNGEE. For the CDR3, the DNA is TGTGCCAGCAGCGGGTTTACTAGCGGGAGATTTAAAGATACGCAGTATTTT. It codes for CASSGFTSGRFKDTQYF.

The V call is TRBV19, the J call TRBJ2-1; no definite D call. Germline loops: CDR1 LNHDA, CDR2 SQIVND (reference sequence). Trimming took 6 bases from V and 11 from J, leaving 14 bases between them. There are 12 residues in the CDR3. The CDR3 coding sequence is TGTGCCAGTAGGAACCTGGGTTCCCAGCAGTTCTTC. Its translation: CASRNLGSQQFF.

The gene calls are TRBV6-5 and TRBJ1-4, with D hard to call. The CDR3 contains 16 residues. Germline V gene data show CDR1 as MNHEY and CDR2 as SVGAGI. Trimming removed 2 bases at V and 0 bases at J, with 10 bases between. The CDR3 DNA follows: TGTGCCAGCAGTTACGCAACTTTTGCAACTAATGAAAAACTGTTTTTT. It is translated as CASSYATFATNEKLFF.

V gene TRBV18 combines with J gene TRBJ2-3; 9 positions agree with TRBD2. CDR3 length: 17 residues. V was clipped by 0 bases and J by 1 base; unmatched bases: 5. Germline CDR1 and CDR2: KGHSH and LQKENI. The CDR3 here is CASSPPAGGVGTDTQYF. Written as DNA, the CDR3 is TGTGCCAGCTCACCACCGGCGGGGGGGGTAGGCACAGATACGCAGTATTTT. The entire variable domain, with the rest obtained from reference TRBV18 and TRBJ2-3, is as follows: NAGVMQNPRHLVRRRGQEARLRCSPMKGHSHVYWYRQLPEEGLKFMVYLQKENIIDESGMPKERFSAEFPKEGPSILRIQQVVRGDSAAYFCASSPPAGGVGTDTQYFGPGTRLTVL.

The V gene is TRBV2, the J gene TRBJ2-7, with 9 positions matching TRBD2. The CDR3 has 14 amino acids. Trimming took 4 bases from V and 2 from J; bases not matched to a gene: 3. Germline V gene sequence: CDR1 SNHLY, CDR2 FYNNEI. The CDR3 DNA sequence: TGTGCCAGCAGTGTAGCGGGGGACGCCTACGAGCAGTACTTC. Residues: CASSVAGDAYEQYF. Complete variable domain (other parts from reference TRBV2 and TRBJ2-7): EPEVTQTPSHQVTQMGQEVILRCVPISNHLYFYWYRQILGQKVEFLVSFYNNEISEKSEIFDDQFSVERPDGSNFTLKIRSTKLEDSAMYFCASSVAGDAYEQYFGPGTRLTVT.

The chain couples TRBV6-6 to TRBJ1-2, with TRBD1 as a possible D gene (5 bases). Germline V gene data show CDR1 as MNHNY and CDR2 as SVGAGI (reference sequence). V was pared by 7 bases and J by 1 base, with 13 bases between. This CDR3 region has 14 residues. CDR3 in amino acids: CASMGRGLNYGYTF. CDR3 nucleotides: TGTGCCAGCATGGGAAGGGGCCTTAACTATGGCTACACCTTC.

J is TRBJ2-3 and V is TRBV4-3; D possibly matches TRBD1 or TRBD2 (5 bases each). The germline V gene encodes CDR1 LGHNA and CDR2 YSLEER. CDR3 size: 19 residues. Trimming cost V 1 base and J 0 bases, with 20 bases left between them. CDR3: CASSQGPYMRGASTDTQYF. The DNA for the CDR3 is TGCGCCAGCAGCCAAGGACCCTATATGAGGGGAGCTAGCACAGATACGCAGTATTTT.

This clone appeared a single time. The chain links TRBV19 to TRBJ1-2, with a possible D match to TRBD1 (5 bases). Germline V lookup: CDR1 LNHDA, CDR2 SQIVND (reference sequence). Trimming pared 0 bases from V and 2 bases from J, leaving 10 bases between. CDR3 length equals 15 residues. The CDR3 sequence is CASSIDRDGNYGYTF. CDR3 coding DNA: TGTGCCAGTAGTATAGATCGGGACGGAAACTATGGCTACACCTTC.

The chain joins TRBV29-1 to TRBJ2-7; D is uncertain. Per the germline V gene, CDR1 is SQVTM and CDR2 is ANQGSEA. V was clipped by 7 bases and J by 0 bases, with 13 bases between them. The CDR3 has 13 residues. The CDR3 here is CSAVLTPSYEQYF. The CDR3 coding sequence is TGCAGCGCCGTCCTGACTCCCTCCTACGAGCAGTACTTC.

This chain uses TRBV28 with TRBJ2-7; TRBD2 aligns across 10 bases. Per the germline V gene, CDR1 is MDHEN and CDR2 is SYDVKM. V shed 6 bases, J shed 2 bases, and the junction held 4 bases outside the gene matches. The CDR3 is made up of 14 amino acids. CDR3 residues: CASSTSGGAYEQYF. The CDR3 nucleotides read TGTGCCAGCAGCACCAGCGGGGGGGCCTACGAGCAGTACTTC. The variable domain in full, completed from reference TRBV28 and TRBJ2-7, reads DVKVTQSSRYLVKRTGEKVFLECVQDMDHENMFWYRQDPGLGLRLIYFSYDVKMKEKGDIPEGYSVSREKKERFSLILESASTNQTSMYLCASSTSGGAYEQYFGPGTRLTVT.

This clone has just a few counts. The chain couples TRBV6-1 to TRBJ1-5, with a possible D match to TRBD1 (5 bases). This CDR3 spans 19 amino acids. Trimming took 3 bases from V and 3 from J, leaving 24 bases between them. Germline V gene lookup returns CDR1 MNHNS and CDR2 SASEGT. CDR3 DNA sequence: TGTGCCAGCAGTGAGGGGGGGGTTGGACGGCCCCCCCACAATCAGCCCCAGCATTTT. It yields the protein CASSEGGVGRPPHNQPQHF.

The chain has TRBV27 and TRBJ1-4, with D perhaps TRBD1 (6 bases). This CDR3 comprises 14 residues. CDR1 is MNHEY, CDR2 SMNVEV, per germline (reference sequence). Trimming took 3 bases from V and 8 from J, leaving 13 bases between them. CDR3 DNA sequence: TGTGCCAGCAGTTTCGCGGGGGGCCGGGAAAAACTGTTTTTT. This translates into CASSFAGGREKLFF.

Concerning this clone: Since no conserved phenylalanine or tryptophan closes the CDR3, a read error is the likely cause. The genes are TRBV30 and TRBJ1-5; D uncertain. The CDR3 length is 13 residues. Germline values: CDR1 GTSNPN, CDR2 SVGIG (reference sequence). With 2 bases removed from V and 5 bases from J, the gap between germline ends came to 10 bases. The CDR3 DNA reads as TGTGCCTGGAGTCGGCAGTCTTATCAGCCCCAGCATCTT. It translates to CAWSRQSYQPQHL.

CDR3 amino acids: CASSPGGGTNYEQYF. In DNA form, the CDR3 reads TGCGCCAGCAGCCCGGGCGGGGGAACGAACTACGAGCAGTACTTC. The rearrangement uses TRBV5-1 and TRBJ2-7, with 7 bases that match TRBD2. The J segment lost 3 bases and the V segment lost 4 bases, leaving 10 bases of the junction unmatched. There are 15 residues in the CDR3. Germline CDR1 reads SGHRS; CDR2 reads YFSETQ. Based on the CDR3 plus reference TRBV5-1 and TRBJ2-7, the full variable domain is KAGVTQTPRYLIKTRGQQVTLSCSPISGHRSVSWYQQTPGQGLQFLFEYFSETQRNKGNFPGRFSGRQFSNSRSEMNVSTLELGDSALYLCASSPGGGTNYEQYFGPGTRLTVT.

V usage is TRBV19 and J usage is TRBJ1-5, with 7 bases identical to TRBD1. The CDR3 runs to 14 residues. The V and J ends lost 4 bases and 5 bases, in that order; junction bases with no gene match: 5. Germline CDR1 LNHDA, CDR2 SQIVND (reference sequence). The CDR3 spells CASSTVTGDQPQHF. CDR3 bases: TGTGCCAGTAGTACAGTTACAGGGGATCAGCCCCAGCATTTT.

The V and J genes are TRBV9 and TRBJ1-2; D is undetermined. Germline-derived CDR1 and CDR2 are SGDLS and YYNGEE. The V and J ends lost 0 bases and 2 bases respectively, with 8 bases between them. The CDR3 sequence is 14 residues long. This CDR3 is CASSVAGLNYGYTF. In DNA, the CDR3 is TGTGCCAGCAGCGTAGCGGGGTTAAACTATGGCTACACCTTC.

In DNA, the CDR3 is TGTGCCAGCACAGTTAGCAATCAGCCCCAGCATTTT. It yields the protein CASTVSNQPQHF. The V gene is TRBV6-6, the J gene TRBJ1-5; no reliable D call. Trimming took off 7 bases at V and 0 bases at J, with 4 bases between the two ends. The CDR3 totals 12 residues. CDR1 and CDR2 from the germline V gene are MNHNY and SVGAGI (reference sequence).

The chain's CDR3 is CASSIVPTGANEQFF. CDR3 coding DNA: TGTGCCAGTAGTATAGTCCCCACAGGGGCCAATGAGCAGTTCTTC. The chain joins TRBV19 to TRBJ2-1; TRBD1 matches at 7 bases. Germline values: CDR1 LNHDA, CDR2 SQIVND (reference sequence). The CDR3 runs to 15 residues. V gave up 1 base and J gave up 6 bases; unmatched junction bases: 6.

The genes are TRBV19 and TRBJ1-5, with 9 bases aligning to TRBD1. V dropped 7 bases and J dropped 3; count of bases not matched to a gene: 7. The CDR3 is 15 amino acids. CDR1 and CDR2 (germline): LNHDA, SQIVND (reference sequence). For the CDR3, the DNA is TGTGCCAGTATCCCGGGACAGGGAATCAATCAGCCCCAGCATTTT. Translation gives CASIPGQGINQPQHF.

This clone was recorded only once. CDR3 nucleotide sequence: TGCGCCAGCCGGGCGGACAGCACAGATACGCAGTATTTT. Translated: CASRADSTDTQYF. This chain joins TRBV10-1 and TRBJ2-3; no clear D gene. Germline assignment: CDR1 WNHNN and CDR2 SYGVQD (reference sequence). CDR3 length: 13 residues. V gave up 8 bases and J gave up 0 bases, with 9 bases separating them.